This TCR beta chain was observed in a study of regulatory T cells in long-lasting Graves disease. Time point meaning: persistent/refractory GD, antithyroid drugs over 5 years with positive TRAb. RNA extracted from PBMCs served as the sequencing template. According to the study, TCR beta libraries were built with iRepertoire HTBI primers and CDR3-region Arm-PCR. MiXCR, run by TCRdb on the multiplex PCR reads, gives a single entry per CDR3 protein. The repertoire holds a few hundred thousand distinct CDR3 sequences, with around a fifth as singletons. The CDR3 extends over 15 amino acids. The V segment lost 5 bases and the J segment 3 bases; nucleotides outside the gene matches: 6. Germline lookup yields CDR1 SGHKS and CDR2 YYEKEE (reference sequence).

This receptor was identified in a female donor with Graves disease. This chain links TRBV5-5 with TRBJ2-7, with 12 bases matching TRBD1. This material consisted of peripheral blood mononuclear cells (PBMCs), taken when the disease was refractory, from a patient treated with antithyroid drugs. CDR3 in amino acids: CASRSGQGAFYEQYF. CDR3 DNA sequence: TGTGCCAGCAGATCGGGACAGGGGGCTTTCTACGAGCAGTACTTC.